The clone carrying this T cell receptor (beta chain) was seen ten or more times. Antigen unknown. Unique molecular identifiers were attached to individual cDNA molecules during library preparation. TCRdb recomputed calls from the RACE reads with MiXCR, one row per CDR3 protein. The sample yields about 200,000 distinct CDR3 sequences, around 25% seen once. The sample comes from a study of human T cells and chemical hapten exposure. CDR3 length: 13 residues. After removal of 7 bases from V and 5 bases from J, the junction contained 10 bases not matched to a gene. Germline CDR1 and CDR2: SQVTM and ANQGSEA. The study's findings and limits: There were significantly more large CDR3 similarity clusters among expanded TCRs than among controls.

Time point reported: patch test 3, about 24 weeks after DPC sensitization. Treatment of the sample: therapeutic diphenylcyclopropenone sensitization with weekly scalp DPC. The rearrangement uses TRBV29-1 and TRBJ1-1, with 7 nucleotides matching TRBD1. The source of this sequence is a woman aged 40 to 50 with alopecia areata. Some clones in this sample may be carry-over from other donors' samples. The specimen comprised whole blood, sampled in connection with sensitization to the hapten diphenylcyclopropenone (DPC). The CDR3 region has the DNA TGCAGCGCGGGAGGGGGCGCAAGGACTGAAGCTTTCTTT. Encoded protein: CSAGGGARTEAFF.